This paragraph reports one T cell receptor (beta chain). The CDR3 is made up of 14 amino acids. V lost 3 bases and J 4 bases, leaving 10 bases between the germline ends. The V gene's germline CDR1 is SGHNT and CDR2 YENEEA. Using immunoSEQ multiplex PCR, the repertoire was profiled, and TCRdb retains in-frame clones only, with some absent. There are around 690,000 clones in the sample; 90% occur only once, and less than 40% lies in the top ten. This specimen comes from a study of shared clonotypes between healthy human individuals. The clonotype was recovered from a man younger than 35 in good health. Some clones in this sample may be carry-over from other donors' samples. The chain is built from TRBV11-3 and TRBJ2-1; D possibly uses TRBD1 or TRBD2 (5 bases each). The sequencing sample was made of memory CD8+ T cells from PBMCs. Subset specified: CD45RO+ cells pooled with CCR7-negative TemRA cells. This CDR3 reads CASSFRDGYNEQFF. DNA for the CDR3: TGTGCCAGCAGCTTCCGGGACGGATACAATGAGCAGTTCTTC.